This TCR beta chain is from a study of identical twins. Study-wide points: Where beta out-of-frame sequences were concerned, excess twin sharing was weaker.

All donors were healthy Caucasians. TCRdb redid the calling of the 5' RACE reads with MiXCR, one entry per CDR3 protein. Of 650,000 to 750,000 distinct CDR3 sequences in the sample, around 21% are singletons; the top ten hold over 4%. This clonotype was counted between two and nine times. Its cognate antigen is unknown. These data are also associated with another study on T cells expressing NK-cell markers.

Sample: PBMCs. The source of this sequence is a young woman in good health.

The CDR3 coding sequence is TGTGCCAGCAGCTTCTTCTCTGCCGGGGCCAACGTCCTGACTTTC. Residues: CASSFFSAGANVLTF. V is TRBV7-2 and J is TRBJ2-6, with D unclear. V was trimmed by 3 bases and J by 4 bases, leaving 10 bases between them. CDR1 and CDR2 (germline): SGHTA, FQGNSA. This CDR3 region has 15 residues.